These 15 T cell receptor beta chains came from one sample sequenced in a study of blood T cell repertoires in COVID-19. Assay: immunoSEQ multiplex PCR; the TCRdb copy retains only in-frame clones and omits some. The sample consists of approximately 110,000 clones, roughly 76% of them appearing once. Sequenced input: peripheral blood. The receptors stem from a woman in her seventies with acute or convalescent COVID-19.

The rearrangement uses TRBV7-2 and TRBJ1-1, with a tentative D call TRBD1 (6 bases). Per germline, CDR1 SGHTA and CDR2 FQGNSA. CDR3 length: 15 amino acids. V lost 1 base to trimming and J lost 1 base, with 10 bases between them. The CDR3 sequence is CASSLEGGQNTEAFF. The CDR3, as DNA: TGTGCCAGCAGCTTAGAGGGGGGGCAGAACACTGAAGCTTTCTTT. The variable domain in full, with the rest retrieved from reference TRBV7-2 and TRBJ1-1, is GAGVSQSPSNKVTEKGKDVELRCDPISGHTALYWYRQSLGQGLEFLIYFQGNSAPDKSGLPSDRFSAERTGGSVSTLTIQRTQQEDSAVYLCASSLEGGQNTEAFFGQGTRLTVV.

The rearrangement links TRBV6-2 or TRBV6-3 to TRBJ2-2; D unresolved. The CDR3 is 12 amino acids. CDR1 and CDR2 (germline): MNHEY, SVGEGT. Deletions cut 5 bases from V and 16 bases from J, with 17 bases between. The CDR3 DNA sequence: TGTGCCAGCAGTGACACGATGGATATCACGTTTTTT. It codes for CASSDTMDITFF.

The chain employs TRBV6-6 and TRBJ2-2; D is unclear. Germline V lookup: CDR1 MNHNY, CDR2 SVGAGI (reference sequence). This CDR3 has 13 amino acids. V dropped 10 bases and J dropped 5 bases, with 14 bases sitting between them. This CDR3 reads CAIQTQPTGELFF. CDR3 sequence (DNA): TGTGCCATCCAGACTCAGCCGACCGGGGAGCTGTTTTTT.

The chain recombines TRBV5-1 with TRBJ2-1; D might be TRBD2 (7 bases). The CDR3 sequence is 16 residues long. With 0 bases removed from V and 3 bases from J, the gap between germline ends came to 13 bases. Germline-derived CDR1 and CDR2 are SGHRS and YFSETQ. CDR3 residues: CASSLVGGANYNEQFF. The CDR3 nucleotides are TGCGCCAGCAGCTTGGTAGGGGGGGCAAACTACAATGAGCAGTTCTTC.

This clone came up a few times. CDR3: CASSPQRAFYGYTF. DNA for the CDR3: TGTGCCAGTAGTCCTCAGAGGGCGTTCTATGGCTACACCTTC. V is TRBV19 and J is TRBJ1-2; no clear D. The germline gives CDR1 LNHDA, CDR2 SQIVND (reference sequence). This CDR3 spans 14 amino acids. Trimming stripped 5 bases from V and 4 bases from J, with 14 bases between. Together with reference TRBV19 and TRBJ1-2, the CDR3 gives the full variable domain: DGGITQSPKYLFRKEGQNVTLSCEQNLNHDAMYWYRQDPGQGLRLIYYSQIVNDFQKGDIAEGYSVSREKKESFPLTVTSAQKNPTAFYLCASSPQRAFYGYTFGSGTRLTVV.

This sequence joins TRBV24-1 and TRBJ2-7; 10 positions agree with TRBD1. Unmatched junction bases numbered 5, after V lost 3 bases and J lost 4 bases. Germline CDR1 and CDR2: KGHDR and SFDVKD. The CDR3 is made up of 15 amino acids. The CDR3 spells CATSDGPGQGYEQYF. The CDR3 DNA sequence: TGTGCCACCAGTGATGGTCCGGGACAGGGGTACGAGCAGTACTTC.

The chain has TRBV5-8 and TRBJ2-7; D is unresolved. The CDR3 has 14 amino acids. The ends were cut back, 1 base at V and 6 bases at J, with 14 bases in the middle. The germline gives CDR1 SGHTS, CDR2 YDEGEE. CDR3 nucleotides: TGTGCCAGCAGCTTGTATCCCCAAGGCGGCGAGCAGTACTTC. This codes for CASSLYPQGGEQYF.

The rearrangement links TRBV29-1 to TRBJ2-1; a possible D gene is TRBD2 (7 bases). V gave up 0 bases and J gave up 8 bases, with 14 bases separating them. The CDR3 spans 14 residues. Germline lookup yields CDR1 SQVTM and CDR2 ANQGSEA. In DNA, the CDR3 is TGCAGCGTTGAAGATGAGGGGGGGTCACATGAGCAGTTCTTC. This codes for CSVEDEGGSHEQFF.

This rearrangement joins TRBV9 to TRBJ2-2; D is possibly TRBD2 (6 bases). This CDR3 has 17 amino acids. Germline V lookup: CDR1 SGDLS, CDR2 YYNGEE. The V end lost 6 bases, the J end lost 7 bases, and 25 bases lay between the germline ends. The CDR3 region is CASTRGRSLGGGGELFF. CDR3 bases: TGTGCCAGCACCCGGGGGAGGTCATTGGGCGGCGGCGGGGAGCTGTTTTTT.

This clone was detected a few times. The chain is built from TRBV19 and TRBJ1-2, with 9 bases identical to TRBD1. The CDR3 loop spans 15 amino acids. In germline, CDR1 is LNHDA, CDR2 SQIVND (reference sequence). Losses at the gene ends were 6 bases for V and 4 bases for J; bases not matched to a gene: 9. CDR3 amino acids: CASRGQGTLIYGYTF. CDR3 DNA sequence: TGTGCCAGTAGAGGACAGGGGACCCTCATCTATGGCTACACCTTC. Looking up the rest from reference TRBV19 and TRBJ1-2 gives the full variable domain: DGGITQSPKYLFRKEGQNVTLSCEQNLNHDAMYWYRQDPGQGLRLIYYSQIVNDFQKGDIAEGYSVSREKKESFPLTVTSAQKNPTAFYLCASRGQGTLIYGYTFGSGTRLTVV.

This chain connects TRBV23-1 to TRBJ2-5, with TRBD1 matching over 10 bases. TRBV23-1 carries the ORF label, with uncertain function. The CDR3 totals 16 residues. Germline trimming cut 6 bases from V and 4 bases from J; bases unmatched to any gene: 11. CDR3 protein: CASRLGDRDRGETQYF. The CDR3, as DNA: TGCGCCAGCAGGTTAGGGGACCGGGACAGGGGAGAGACCCAGTACTTC.

In its sample, this clone was seen a few times. The CDR3 sequence: CASRLDGNQPQHF. CDR3 coding DNA: TGTGCCAGCAGACTAGACGGCAATCAGCCCCAGCATTTT. V gene TRBV28 combines with J gene TRBJ1-5, with D unresolved. The CDR3 extends over 13 amino acids. Germline-derived CDR1 and CDR2 are MDHEN and SYDVKM. Trimming took off 6 bases at V and 2 bases at J, with 8 bases between the two ends.

Remarks on this clone: Its ends do not fully match the called genes, so a read error is possible. This chain connects TRBV19 to TRBJ2-7, with 13 bases that match TRBD2. Germline CDR1 is LNHDA and CDR2 is SQIVND (reference sequence). There are 14 residues in the CDR3. The CDR3 sequence: CASSTRTSGSLRSF. CDR3 DNA sequence: TGTGCCAGTAGTACACGGACTAGCGGGAGCCTTAGGAGCTTC.

V and J are TRBV7-9 and TRBJ1-1; the D gene is possibly TRBD1 (5 bases). The CDR3 covers 14 residues. From germline, CDR1 is SEHNR and CDR2 FQNEAQ (reference sequence). Trimming shortened V by 1 base and J by 1 base, and 7 bases separated the two germline ends. This CDR3 reads CASSLVGGNTEAFF. The CDR3 DNA follows: TGTGCCAGCAGCTTAGTGGGGGGGAACACTGAAGCTTTCTTT.

The chain has TRBV7-2 and TRBJ2-7; 12 nucleotides line up with TRBD2. The CDR3 is 15 amino acids. Germline CDR1 SGHTA, CDR2 FQGNSA. V lost 1 base to trimming and J lost 6 bases; unmatched junction nucleotides: 4. The CDR3 region has the DNA TGTGCCAGCAGCTTAGATCTAGCGGGGGGGCGCGAGCAGTACTTC. Protein: CASSLDLAGGREQYF.